This T cell receptor beta chain is from a study of T cell repertoires in cytomegalovirus infection. In the study overall: Both a matching HLA type and CMV infection were indicated by public TCR beta signatures.

General study points: Identification of carriers of CMV plus the relevant HLA was performed using cumulative public TCR beta family frequency.

TCRdb re-analysed the reads in MiXCR, keeping a single row per CDR3 protein. The repertoire holds hundreds of thousands of distinct CDR3 sequences, over 7.5% seen once, with roughly 4% in the top ten. The ends were cut back, 8 bases at V and 0 bases at J, with 14 bases in the middle. The CDR3 is made up of 15 amino acids. At least ten counts were recorded for this clonotype. No antigen is known for it. Source material: PBMCs. The sequence was obtained from a human donor in good health (CMV status not recorded). Some clones in this sample may be carry-over from other donors' samples. This chain connects TRBV12-3 or TRBV12-4 to TRBJ2-1; D tentatively fits TRBD1 or TRBD2 (5 bases each). CDR3 sequence reads: CASGFGGSSYNEQFF. DNA for the CDR3: TGTGCCAGCGGGTTTGGGGGTAGCTCCTACAATGAGCAGTTCTTC.